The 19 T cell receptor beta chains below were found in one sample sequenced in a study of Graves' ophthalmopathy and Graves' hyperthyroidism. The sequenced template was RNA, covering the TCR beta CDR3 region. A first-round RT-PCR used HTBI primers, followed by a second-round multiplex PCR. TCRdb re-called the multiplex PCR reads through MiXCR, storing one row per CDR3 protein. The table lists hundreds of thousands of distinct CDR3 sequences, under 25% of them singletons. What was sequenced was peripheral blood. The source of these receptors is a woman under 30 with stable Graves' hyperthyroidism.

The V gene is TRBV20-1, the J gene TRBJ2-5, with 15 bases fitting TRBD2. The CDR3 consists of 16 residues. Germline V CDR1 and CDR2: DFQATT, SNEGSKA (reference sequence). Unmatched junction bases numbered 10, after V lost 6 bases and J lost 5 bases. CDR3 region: CSAYNFGLAGGETQYF. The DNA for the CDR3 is TGCAGTGCCTACAACTTCGGACTAGCGGGAGGGGAGACCCAGTACTTC.

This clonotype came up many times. This CDR3 is CASSYSAAGVSEQYF. In DNA form, the CDR3 reads TGTGCCAGCAGTTACTCGGCAGCGGGAGTGAGCGAGCAGTACTTC. The V gene is TRBV6-5, the J gene TRBJ2-7; the match to TRBD2 covers 8 bases. CDR1 and CDR2 from the germline V gene are MNHEY and SVGAGI. There are 15 residues in the CDR3. The V gene end was trimmed by 0 bases and the J gene end by 6 bases; junction bases not matched to a gene: 7.

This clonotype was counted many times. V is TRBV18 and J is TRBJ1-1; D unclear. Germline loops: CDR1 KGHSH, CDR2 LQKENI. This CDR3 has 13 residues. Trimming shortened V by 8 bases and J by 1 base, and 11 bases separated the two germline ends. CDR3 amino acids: CASSPRGNTEAFF. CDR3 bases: TGTGCCAGCAGCCCCCGCGGGAACACTGAAGCTTTCTTT. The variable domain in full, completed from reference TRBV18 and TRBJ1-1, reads NAGVMQNPRHLVRRRGQEARLRCSPMKGHSHVYWYRQLPEEGLKFMVYLQKENIIDESGMPKERFSAEFPKEGPSILRIQQVVRGDSAAYFCASSPRGNTEAFFGQGTRLTVV.

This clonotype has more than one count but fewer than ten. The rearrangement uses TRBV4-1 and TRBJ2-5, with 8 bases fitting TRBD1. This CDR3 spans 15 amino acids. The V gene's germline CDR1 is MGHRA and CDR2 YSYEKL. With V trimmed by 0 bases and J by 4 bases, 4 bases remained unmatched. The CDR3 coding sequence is TGCGCCAGCAGCCAAGACCGAGGACAGGGAGAGACCCAGTACTTC. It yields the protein CASSQDRGQGETQYF.

This chain's CDR3 is CASSATRQGELFF. The CDR3, as DNA: TGTGCCAGCAGCGCGACTAGACAGGGGGAGCTGTTTTTT. The J gene is TRBJ2-2, the V gene TRBV9; a weak D match, TRBD2 (6 bases). Germline V gene lookup returns CDR1 SGDLS and CDR2 YYNGEE. V was clipped by 3 bases and J by 8 bases, with 11 bases between them. The length of the CDR3 is 13 residues.

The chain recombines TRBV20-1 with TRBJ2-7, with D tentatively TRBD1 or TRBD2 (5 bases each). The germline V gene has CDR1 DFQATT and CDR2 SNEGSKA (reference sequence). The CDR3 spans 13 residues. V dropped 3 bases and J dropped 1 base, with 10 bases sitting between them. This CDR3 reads CSARGDSSYEQYF. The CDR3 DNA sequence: TGCAGTGCTAGGGGGGATTCGTCCTACGAGCAGTACTTC.

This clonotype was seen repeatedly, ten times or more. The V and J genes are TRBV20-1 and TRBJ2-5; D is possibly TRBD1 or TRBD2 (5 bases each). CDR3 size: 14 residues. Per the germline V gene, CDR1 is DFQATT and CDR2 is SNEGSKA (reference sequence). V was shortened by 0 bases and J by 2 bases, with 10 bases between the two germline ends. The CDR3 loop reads CSARDLRGQETQYF. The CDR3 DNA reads TGCAGTGCTAGAGATCTGAGGGGACAAGAGACCCAGTACTTC.

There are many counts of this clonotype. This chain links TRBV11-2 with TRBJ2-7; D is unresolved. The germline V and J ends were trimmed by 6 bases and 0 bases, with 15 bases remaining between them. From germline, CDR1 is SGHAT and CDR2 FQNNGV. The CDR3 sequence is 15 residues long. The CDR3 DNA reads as TGTGCCAGCAGGGCGTCTTGGCGAAGCTCCTACGAGCAGTACTTC. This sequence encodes CASRASWRSSYEQYF.

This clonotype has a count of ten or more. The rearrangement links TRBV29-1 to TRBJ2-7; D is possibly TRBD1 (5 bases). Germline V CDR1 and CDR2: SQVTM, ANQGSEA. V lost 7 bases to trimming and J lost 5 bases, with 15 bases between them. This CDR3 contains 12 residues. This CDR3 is CSGILGAHEQYF. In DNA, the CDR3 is TGCAGCGGGATATTAGGGGCGCACGAGCAGTACTTC.

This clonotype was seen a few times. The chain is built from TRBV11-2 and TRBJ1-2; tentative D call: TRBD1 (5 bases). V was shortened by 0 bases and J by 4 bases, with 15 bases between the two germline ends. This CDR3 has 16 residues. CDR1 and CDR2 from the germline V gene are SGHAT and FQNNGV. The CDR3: CASSLDGRQPIYGYTF. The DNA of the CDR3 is TGTGCCAGCAGCTTAGATGGGAGACAGCCTATCTATGGCTACACCTTC.

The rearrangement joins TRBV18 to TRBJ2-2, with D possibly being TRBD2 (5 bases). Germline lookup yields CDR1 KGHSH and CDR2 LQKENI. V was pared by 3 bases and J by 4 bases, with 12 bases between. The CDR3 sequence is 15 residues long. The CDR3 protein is CASSPREMGTGELFF. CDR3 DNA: TGTGCCAGCTCACCGAGGGAAATGGGCACCGGGGAGCTGTTTTTT.

The CDR3 nucleotides are TGTGCCAGCAGCCAAGAGGCACTCAGAGAGACCCAGTACTTC. Its protein is CASSQEALRETQYF. This sequence joins TRBV3-1 and TRBJ2-5; D is unclear. Looked up from germline, CDR1 is LGHDT and CDR2 is YNNKEL (reference sequence). CDR3 length: 14 residues. Trimming removed 0 bases at V and 4 bases at J, with 9 bases between.

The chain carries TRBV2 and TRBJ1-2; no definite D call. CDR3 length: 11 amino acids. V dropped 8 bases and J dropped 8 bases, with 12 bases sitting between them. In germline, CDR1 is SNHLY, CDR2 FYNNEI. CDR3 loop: CASVEEHGYTF. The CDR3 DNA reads TGTGCCAGCGTTGAGGAGCACGGCTACACCTTC.

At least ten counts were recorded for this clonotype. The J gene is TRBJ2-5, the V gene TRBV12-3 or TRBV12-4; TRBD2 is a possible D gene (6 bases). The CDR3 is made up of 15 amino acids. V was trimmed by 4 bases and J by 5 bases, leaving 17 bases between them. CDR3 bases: TGTGCCAGCAGTTGGGAGAATGGCGGGACGGAGACCCAGTACTTC. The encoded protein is CASSWENGGTETQYF.

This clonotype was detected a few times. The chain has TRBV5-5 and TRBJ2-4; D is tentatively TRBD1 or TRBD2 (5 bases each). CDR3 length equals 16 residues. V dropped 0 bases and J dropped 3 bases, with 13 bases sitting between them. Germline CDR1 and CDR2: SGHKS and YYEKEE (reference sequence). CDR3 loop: CASSLEGTIYKNIQYF. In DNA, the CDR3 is TGTGCCAGCAGCTTGGAGGGGACGATTTACAAAAACATTCAGTACTTC.

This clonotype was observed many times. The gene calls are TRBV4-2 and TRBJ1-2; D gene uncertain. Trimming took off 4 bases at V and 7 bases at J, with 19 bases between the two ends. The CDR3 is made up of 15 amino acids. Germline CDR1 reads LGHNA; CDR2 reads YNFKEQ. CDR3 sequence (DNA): TGTGCCAGCAGCCCAACCCCAGGCATACTTCTTGGCTACACCTTC. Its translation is CASSPTPGILLGYTF.

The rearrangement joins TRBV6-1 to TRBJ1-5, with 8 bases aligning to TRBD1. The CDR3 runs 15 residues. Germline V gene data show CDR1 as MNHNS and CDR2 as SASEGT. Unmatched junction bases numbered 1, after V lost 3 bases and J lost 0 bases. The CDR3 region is CASSEGTGSNQPQHF. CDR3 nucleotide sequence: TGTGCCAGCAGTGAGGGGACAGGTAGCAATCAGCCCCAGCATTTT.

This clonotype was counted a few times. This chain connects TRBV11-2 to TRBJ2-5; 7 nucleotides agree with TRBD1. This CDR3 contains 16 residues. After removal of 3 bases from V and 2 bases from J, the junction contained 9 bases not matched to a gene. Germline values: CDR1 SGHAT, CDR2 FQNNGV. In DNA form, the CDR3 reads TGTGCCAGCAGCTTTGTCCCGGGACAGCCTCAAGAGACCCAGTACTTC. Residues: CASSFVPGQPQETQYF.

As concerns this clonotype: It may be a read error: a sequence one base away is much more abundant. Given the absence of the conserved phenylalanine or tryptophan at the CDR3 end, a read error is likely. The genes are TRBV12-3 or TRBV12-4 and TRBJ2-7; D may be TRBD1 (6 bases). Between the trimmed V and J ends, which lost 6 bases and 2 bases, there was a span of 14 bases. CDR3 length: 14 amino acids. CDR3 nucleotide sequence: TGTGCCAGCAGGAACCGGGACACTGCCTACGAGCAGTACTAC. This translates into CASRNRDTAYEQYY.